This T cell receptor (beta chain) was obtained from a study of lymphopenia after photon versus proton radiotherapy. The repertoire was sequenced with immunoSEQ multiplex PCR; TCRdb's copy has only in-frame clones and lacks some. Here the sample spans some 17,000 clones, roughly 84% being singletons. General observations from the study: Survival link was tested only in deceased patients; proton benefit remains a possibility.

Details on this clone: Its antigen is still unknown.

This sequence originates from a man in his 70s with pancreatic cancer. Material: peripheral blood, obtained from a patient treated with proton-based radiotherapy.

The CDR3 reads CASSPQGPMNTEAFF. CDR3 coding DNA: TGTGCCAGCAGCCCGCAGGGGCCCATGAACACTGAAGCTTTCTTT. The genes are TRBV5-5 and TRBJ1-1; D perhaps matches TRBD1 (6 bases). Germline assignment: CDR1 SGHKS and CDR2 YYEKEE (reference sequence). The CDR3 consists of 15 residues. V lost 4 bases to trimming and J lost 0 bases, with 13 bases between them.